The source of this T cell receptor (beta chain) is a study of blood T cell repertoires in COVID-19. Clones were sequenced by immunoSEQ multiplex PCR, and TCRdb holds only the in-frame ones, with some missing. The top ten hold around 15% of the sample, which has about 34,000 clones, about 87% seen once. Trimming cost V 6 bases and J 5 bases; bases outside gene matches: 16. CDR3 length: 17 residues. The V gene's germline CDR1 is SEHNR and CDR2 FQNEAQ (reference sequence). This clonotype was obtained from a man aged 60 to 69 with active COVID-19. The sequenced sample was peripheral blood. The chain recombines TRBV7-9 with TRBJ2-1; 7 bases line up with TRBD1. DNA for the CDR3: TGTGCCAGCAGTCCCATTGCCTCCGACAGGGTCAACAATGAGCAGTTCTTC. This translates into CASSPIASDRVNNEQFF.